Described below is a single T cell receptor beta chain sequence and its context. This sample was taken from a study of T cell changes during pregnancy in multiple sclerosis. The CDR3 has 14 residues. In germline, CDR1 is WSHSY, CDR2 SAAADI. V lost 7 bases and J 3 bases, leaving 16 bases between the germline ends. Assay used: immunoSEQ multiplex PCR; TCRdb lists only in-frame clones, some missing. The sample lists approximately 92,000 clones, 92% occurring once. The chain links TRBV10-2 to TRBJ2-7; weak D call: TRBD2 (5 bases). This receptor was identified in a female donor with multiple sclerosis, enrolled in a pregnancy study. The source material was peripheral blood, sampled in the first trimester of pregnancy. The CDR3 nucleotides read TGCGCCAGCATAGGTTTGGAACGGGGCTACGAGCAGTACTTC. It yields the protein CASIGLERGYEQYF.